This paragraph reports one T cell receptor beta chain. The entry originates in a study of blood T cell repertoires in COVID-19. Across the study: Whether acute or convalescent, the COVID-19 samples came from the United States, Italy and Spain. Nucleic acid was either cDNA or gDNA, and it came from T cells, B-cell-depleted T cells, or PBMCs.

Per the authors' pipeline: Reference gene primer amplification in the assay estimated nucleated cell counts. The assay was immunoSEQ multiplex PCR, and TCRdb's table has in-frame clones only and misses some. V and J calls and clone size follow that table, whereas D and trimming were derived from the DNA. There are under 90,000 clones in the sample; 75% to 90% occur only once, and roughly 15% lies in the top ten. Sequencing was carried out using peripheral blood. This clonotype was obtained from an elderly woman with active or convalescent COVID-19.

CDR3 DNA sequence: TGTGCCAGCAGCTCGACTGTATGGACCCAGTACTTC. Translating gives CASSSTVWTQYF. J is TRBJ2-5 and V is TRBV7-2; no definite D call. V lost 4 bases, J lost 7 bases, and 10 bases lay in between. The germline V gene encodes CDR1 SGHTA and CDR2 FQGNSA. The CDR3 totals 12 residues. The variable domain in full, with the rest retrieved from reference TRBV7-2 and TRBJ2-5, is GAGVSQSPSNKVTEKGKDVELRCDPISGHTALYWYRQSLGQGLEFLIYFQGNSAPDKSGLPSDRFSAERTGGSVSTLTIQRTQQEDSAVYLCASSSTVWTQYFGPGTRLLVL.